These 29 T cell receptor beta chains were sequenced from one sample in a study of cytomegalovirus exposure and HLA in healthy donors. 60 Vbeta and 13 Jbeta primers were used in PCR. Profiled with immunoSEQ multiplex PCR; TCRdb holds only in-frame clones, not every one. The sample records 100,000 to 120,000 clones, 75% to 85% being singletons. The specimen was PBMCs. These receptors were taken from a man in his thirties or forties in good health and CMV-seronegative.

The CDR3 loop reads CASSLQRAGTEAFF. CDR3 nucleotide sequence: TGTGCCAGCAGCTTGCAGAGGGCGGGAACTGAAGCTTTCTTT. This rearrangement joins TRBV11-2 to TRBJ1-1; no firm D call. Trimming took 3 bases from V and 5 from J, leaving 13 bases between them. Germline lookup yields CDR1 SGHAT and CDR2 FQNNGV. This CDR3 has 14 residues.

The chain has TRBV30 and TRBJ1-3, with D possibly matching TRBD1 (5 bases). Trimming removed 1 base from V and 4 bases from J, with 14 bases in between. The germline gives CDR1 GTSNPN, CDR2 SVGIG (reference sequence). The CDR3 consists of 15 residues. For the CDR3, the DNA is TGTGCCTGGAGTGCCTGGGAGGGGCTGGGAAACACCATATATTTT. This encodes CAWSAWEGLGNTIYF.

The rearrangement links TRBV4-3 to TRBJ2-5; 7 positions match TRBD2. The ends lost 0 bases at V and 4 bases at J; junction bases unmatched: 5. CDR1 and CDR2 (germline): LGHNA, YSLEER. This CDR3 spans 15 amino acids. CDR3: CASSQEAASGETQYF. The DNA of the CDR3 is TGCGCCAGCAGCCAAGAAGCGGCTAGCGGAGAGACCCAGTACTTC.

The table lists this clone with a few counts. The rearrangement uses TRBV6-6 and TRBJ2-1; 7 bases agree with TRBD1. V lost 6 bases and J lost 3; bases outside the gene matches: 5. There are 14 residues in the CDR3. Germline V gene lookup returns CDR1 MNHNY and CDR2 SVGAGI (reference sequence). CDR3 loop: CASSLTGYYNEQFF. CDR3 bases: TGTGCCAGCAGCCTGACAGGGTACTACAATGAGCAGTTCTTC.

The gene calls are TRBV29-1 and TRBJ1-1, with D possibly matching TRBD1 (5 bases). Between the trimmed V and J ends, which lost 6 bases and 6 bases, there was a span of 17 bases. The CDR3 length is 13 residues. Looked up from germline, CDR1 is SQVTM and CDR2 is ANQGSEA. Here the CDR3 reads CSVLPQGRSEAFF. The CDR3, as DNA: TGCAGCGTGCTTCCCCAGGGTAGGTCTGAAGCTTTCTTT. Full variable domain (outside the CDR3, taken from reference TRBV29-1 and TRBJ1-1): SAVISQKPSRDICQRGTSLTIQCQVDSQVTMMFWYRQQPGQSLTLIATANQGSEATYESGFVIDKFPISRPNLTFSTLTVSNMSPEDSSIYLCSVLPQGRSEAFFGQGTRLTVV.

The genes are TRBV28 and TRBJ1-4; D is unresolved. Trimming removed 3 bases at V and 0 bases at J, with 14 bases between. CDR3 length equals 17 residues. The germline gives CDR1 MDHEN, CDR2 SYDVKM. The DNA for the CDR3 is TGTGCCAGCAGTTTGATTCACAGCCTTGCAACTAATGAAAAACTGTTTTTT. Protein: CASSLIHSLATNEKLFF. The whole variable domain, remainder taken from reference TRBV28 and TRBJ1-4, is DVKVTQSSRYLVKRTGEKVFLECVQDMDHENMFWYRQDPGLGLRLIYFSYDVKMKEKGDIPEGYSVSREKKERFSLILESASTNQTSMYLCASSLIHSLATNEKLFFGSGTQLSVL.

This clone was seen a handful of times. The rearrangement links TRBV6-1 to TRBJ2-7, with D perhaps matching TRBD2 (6 bases). The germline V gene encodes CDR1 MNHNS and CDR2 SASEGT. This CDR3 region has 14 residues. Trimming shortened V by 3 bases and J by 3 bases, and 12 bases separated the two germline ends. CDR3 in DNA: TGTGCCAGCAGTGAGGGACTTCCCAACTACGAGCAGTACTTC. It specifies CASSEGLPNYEQYF.

The chain couples TRBV30 to TRBJ2-5; perhaps TRBD2 as D (6 bases). CDR1 and CDR2 from the germline V gene are GTSNPN and SVGIG (reference sequence). The CDR3 runs to 14 residues. Trimming left V 7 bases short and J 4 bases short, with 19 bases between. CDR3 sequence reads: CAFNTGTPPETQYF. CDR3 coding DNA: TGTGCCTTCAACACCGGGACTCCCCCAGAGACCCAGTACTTC.

V gene TRBV7-9 combines with J gene TRBJ2-5; no reliable D call. Trimming removed 5 bases from V and 5 bases from J, with 6 bases in between. From germline, CDR1 is SEHNR and CDR2 FQNEAQ (reference sequence). The CDR3 length is 11 residues. CDR3: CASSPFETQYF. CDR3 nucleotides: TGTGCCAGCAGCCCATTCGAGACCCAGTACTTC.

The J gene is TRBJ2-5, the V gene TRBV5-4, with TRBD2 identical over 7 bases. Germline V gene lookup returns CDR1 SGHNT and CDR2 YYREEE (reference sequence). The CDR3 is 14 residues long. V trimming: 4 bases; J trimming: 3 bases; junction bases outside the gene matches: 6. The CDR3 DNA sequence: TGTGCCAGCAGCAAGAAGGCGGGGGAAGAGACCCAGTACTTC. Its protein product is CASSKKAGEETQYF.

The table lists this clone with a few counts. This chain connects TRBV5-1 to TRBJ2-3; 8 bases are a match to TRBD2. The V segment lost 1 base and the J segment 2 bases; nucleotides outside the gene matches: 3. Germline CDR1 reads SGHRS; CDR2 reads YFSETQ. The CDR3 loop spans 15 amino acids. CDR3: CASSLRRGDTDTQYF. The CDR3 bases are TGCGCCAGCAGCTTGAGGCGGGGGGACACAGATACGCAGTATTTT.

The chain uses TRBV2 and TRBJ1-5, with D hard to call. V was pared by 7 bases and J by 5 bases, with 6 bases between. This CDR3 comprises 11 residues. CDR1 is SNHLY and CDR2 is FYNNEI in the germline V gene. The CDR3 region has the DNA TGTGCCAGCAAGAGGGATCAGCCCCAGCATTTT. Encoded protein: CASKRDQPQHF.

The rearrangement links TRBV7-9 to TRBJ1-4; a weak D match, TRBD1 (6 bases). With 5 bases removed from V and 8 bases from J, the gap between germline ends came to 18 bases. The CDR3 is made up of 15 amino acids. Germline values: CDR1 SEHNR, CDR2 FQNEAQ (reference sequence). This CDR3 reads CASSPKGGVEEKLFF. DNA of the CDR3: TGTGCCAGCAGCCCAAAAGGGGGGGTAGAGGAAAAACTGTTTTTT.

The chain employs TRBV12-5 and TRBJ2-5, with 10 positions matching TRBD1. J was trimmed by 5 bases and V by 1 base; bases with no gene match: 4. Germline V CDR1 and CDR2: LGHNT, FRNRAP. The CDR3 has 15 amino acids. The CDR3 protein is CASGLAGTGAETQYF. The CDR3 coding sequence is TGTGCTAGTGGTTTGGCCGGGACAGGGGCCGAGACCCAGTACTTC.

The chain combines TRBV5-4 with TRBJ1-6; D is undetermined. Germline values: CDR1 SGHNT, CDR2 YYREEE (reference sequence). CDR3 size: 14 residues. V was clipped by 0 bases and J by 8 bases, with 9 bases between them. In DNA, the CDR3 is TGTGCCAGCAGCTTGGAGCGGTTAGATTCACCCCTCCACTTT. This encodes CASSLERLDSPLHF.

The J gene is TRBJ2-4, the V gene TRBV7-9, with D maybe TRBD2 (6 bases). V was trimmed by 4 bases and J by 0 bases, leaving 13 bases between them. Per the germline V gene, CDR1 is SEHNR and CDR2 is FQNEAQ (reference sequence). This CDR3 is 16 amino acids long. This chain's CDR3 is CASSSGTAEAKNIQYF. CDR3 nucleotide sequence: TGTGCCAGCAGCTCCGGGACTGCTGAAGCCAAAAACATTCAGTACTTC.

The CDR3 sequence is CAIRQGPNAYYGKLFF. The DNA for the CDR3 is TGTGCCATTCGACAGGGGCCCAATGCATATTACGGAAAACTGTTTTTT. This chain links TRBV2 with TRBJ1-4, with TRBD1 matching over 8 bases. Looked up from germline, CDR1 is SNHLY and CDR2 is FYNNEI. Trimming cost V 10 bases and J 10 bases; bases outside gene matches: 20. There are 16 residues in the CDR3. The full variable domain, rest sourced from reference TRBV2 and TRBJ1-4, is EPEVTQTPSHQVTQMGQEVILRCVPISNHLYFYWYRQILGQKVEFLVSFYNNEISEKSEIFDDQFSVERPDGSNFTLKIRSTKLEDSAMYFCAIRQGPNAYYGKLFFGSGTQLSVL.

This clone was detected a few times. The gene calls are TRBV4-1 and TRBJ1-2; 10 bases match TRBD1. Trimming cost V 3 bases and J 4 bases; bases outside gene matches: 5. Looked up from germline, CDR1 is MGHRA and CDR2 is YSYEKL. The CDR3 has 15 amino acids. The CDR3: CASSHPTGGFYGYTF. CDR3 sequence (DNA): TGCGCCAGCAGCCACCCGACAGGGGGCTTCTATGGCTACACCTTC.

J is TRBJ2-6 and V is TRBV6-1; D possibly corresponds to TRBD1 (6 bases). This CDR3 is 15 amino acids long. Germline CDR1 is MNHNS and CDR2 is SASEGT. Trimming pared 6 bases from V and 0 bases from J, leaving 9 bases between. As DNA, the CDR3 is TGTGCCAGCAGCAAGGACAGCTCTGGGGCCAACGTCCTGACTTTC. Translation gives CASSKDSSGANVLTF.

This rearrangement joins TRBV6-8 to TRBJ2-5; 7 positions agree with TRBD1. The end of the DNA is better explained by TRBJ2-7, so the J call may be wrong. Germline CDR1 MNHGY, CDR2 SAAAGT. This CDR3 has 15 amino acids. The CDR3 here is CASSYFRDSTYEQYF. CDR3 DNA: TGTGCCAGCAGTTACTTCCGGGACAGTACCTACGAGCAGTACTTC.

The chain is built from TRBV7-2 and TRBJ2-3, with D hard to call. This CDR3 region has 14 residues. Germline lookup yields CDR1 SGHTA and CDR2 FQGNSA. Trimming took off 5 bases at V and 4 bases at J, with 13 bases between the two ends. The CDR3 is CASSPRGRSDTQYF. The CDR3 nucleotides read TGTGCCAGCAGCCCCCGCGGCAGATCAGATACGCAGTATTTT.

V usage is TRBV6-5 and J usage is TRBJ2-7; TRBD1 agrees at 7 bases. The germline CDR1 and CDR2 sequences are MNHEY and SVGAGI. V shed 6 bases, J shed 2 bases, and the junction held 4 bases outside the gene matches. This CDR3 comprises 13 residues. The CDR3 bases are TGTGCCAGCAGGAGGGACAGCGCCTACGAGCAGTACTTC. Encoded protein: CASRRDSAYEQYF.

J is TRBJ1-1 and V is TRBV13, with D unresolved. The length of the CDR3 is 13 residues. Germline V gene lookup returns CDR1 PRHDT and CDR2 FYEKMQ (reference sequence). The ends were cut back, 5 bases at V and 1 base at J, with 8 bases in the middle. CDR3 nucleotide sequence: TGTGCCAGCAGCCTCCCTACGAACACTGAAGCTTTCTTT. It is translated as CASSLPTNTEAFF.

The chain employs TRBV28 and TRBJ2-1, with 8 bases fitting TRBD2. The germline V gene encodes CDR1 MDHEN and CDR2 SYDVKM. Trimming at V came to 7 bases and at J to 4 bases, leaving 3 bases not matched to a gene. CDR3 length equals 13 residues. CDR3 region: CASTGGGYNEQFF. DNA for the CDR3: TGTGCCAGCACCGGGGGGGGTTACAATGAGCAGTTCTTC.

The V call is TRBV6-5, the J call TRBJ2-3, with 11 positions matching TRBD2. CDR3 length: 13 residues. CDR1 is MNHEY and CDR2 is SVGAGI in the germline V gene. The V gene end was trimmed by 11 bases and the J gene end by 6 bases; junction bases not matched to a gene: 7. The CDR3 sequence: CARTLAGVDTQYF. The CDR3 DNA reads as TGTGCCCGAACACTAGCGGGGGTCGATACGCAGTATTTT.

The rearrangement links TRBV19 to TRBJ1-2, with TRBD1 matching over 7 bases. V dropped 3 bases and J dropped 3; count of bases not matched to a gene: 10. This CDR3 spans 16 amino acids. CDR1 LNHDA and CDR2 SQIVND come from the germline V gene (reference sequence). CDR3 residues: CASSIFGQAWDYGYTF. The CDR3 coding sequence is TGTGCCAGTAGTATTTTTGGACAGGCCTGGGACTATGGCTACACCTTC.

V usage is TRBV4-3 and J usage is TRBJ2-5; 7 bases match TRBD1. CDR3 size: 15 residues. After removal of 1 base from V and 3 bases from J, the junction contained 5 bases not matched to a gene. Germline CDR1 LGHNA, CDR2 YSLEER. This CDR3 is CASSQVGTVKETQYF. The DNA for the CDR3 is TGCGCCAGCAGCCAAGTGGGGACAGTCAAAGAGACCCAGTACTTC.

The CDR3 DNA sequence: TGTGCCAGCAGCAAAGTAAGCACTAGCGGGAGGTCGGAGTACGAGCAGTACTTC. It yields the protein CASSKVSTSGRSEYEQYF. V gene TRBV21-1 combines with J gene TRBJ2-7; the D call TRBD2 from the table was never checked on the DNA. TRBV21-1 has pseudogene status. CDR3 length equals 18 residues.

This clone appeared a single time. The chain recombines TRBV5-4 with TRBJ2-3; TRBD2 aligns across 8 bases. The V segment lost 1 base and the J segment 0 bases; nucleotides outside the gene matches: 1. The CDR3 consists of 15 residues. Germline lookup yields CDR1 SGHNT and CDR2 YYREEE (reference sequence). The CDR3 DNA follows: TGTGCCAGCAGCTTGACTAGCGGAAGCACAGATACGCAGTATTTT. This sequence encodes CASSLTSGSTDTQYF.